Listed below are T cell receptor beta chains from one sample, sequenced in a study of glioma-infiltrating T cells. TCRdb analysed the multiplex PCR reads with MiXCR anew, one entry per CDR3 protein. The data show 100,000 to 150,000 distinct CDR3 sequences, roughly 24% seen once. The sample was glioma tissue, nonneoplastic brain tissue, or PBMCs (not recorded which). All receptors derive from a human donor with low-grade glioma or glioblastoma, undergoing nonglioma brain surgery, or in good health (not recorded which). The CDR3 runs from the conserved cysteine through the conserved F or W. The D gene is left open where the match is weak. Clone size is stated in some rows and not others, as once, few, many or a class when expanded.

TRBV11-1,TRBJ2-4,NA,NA,TGTGCCAGCAGCCCCGCTACAGGACTCATTGCCAAAAACATTCAGTACTTC,CASSPATGLIAKNIQYF
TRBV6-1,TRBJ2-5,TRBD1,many,TGTGCCAGCACGCCGGGACAGACCATAATGCCCCAGTACTTC,CASTPGQTIMPQYF
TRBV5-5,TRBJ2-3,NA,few,TGTGCCAGCAGCTTGGCCCTACAACGAGATACGCAGTATTTT,CASSLALQRDTQYF
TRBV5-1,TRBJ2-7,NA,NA,TGCGCCAGCAACTCGGAAGATGGTATCGAGCAGTACTTC,CASNSEDGIEQYF
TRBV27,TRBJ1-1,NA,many,TGTGCCAGCAGTTTATTACGAGCCCTAAGCTTGAACACTGAAGCTTTCTTT,CASSLLRALSLNTEAFF
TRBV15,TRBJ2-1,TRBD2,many,TGTGCCACCAGCCAGAGCGGGAGTTCCTACAATGAGCAGTTCTTC,CATSQSGSSYNEQFF
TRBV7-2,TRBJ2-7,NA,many,TGTGCCAGCAGCTTAGAGGAATCCCGGGAGATTCCCTACGAGCAGTACTTC,CASSLEESREIPYEQYF
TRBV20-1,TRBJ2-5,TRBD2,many,TGCAGTGCTAGAGATGGGGGCGGGGGGTCAGAGACCCAGTACTTC,CSARDGGGGSETQYF
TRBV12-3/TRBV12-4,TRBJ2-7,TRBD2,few,TGTGCCAGCAGTTTAGCCCTACTAGCGGAGAGCTCCTACGAGCAGTACTTC,CASSLALLAESSYEQYF
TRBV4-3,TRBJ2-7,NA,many,TGCGCCAGCAGTCGAGGCGAGACAGGCTCCTACGAGCAGTACTTC,CASSRGETGSYEQYF
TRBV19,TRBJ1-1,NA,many,TGTGCCAGCTCCGGACGGGCGAACACTGAAGCTTTCTTT,CASSGRANTEAFF
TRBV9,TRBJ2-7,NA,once,TGTGCCAGCAGCGTATCGGGGGACACCCTTCCCTACGAGCAGTACTTC,CASSVSGDTLPYEQYF
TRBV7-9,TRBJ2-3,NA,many,TGTGCCAGCGGGAGGTTTAAAACTCCAGATACGCAGTATTTT,CASGRFKTPDTQYF
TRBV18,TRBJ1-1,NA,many,TGTGCCAGCTCACCGGCGGGAAACACTGAAGCTTTCTTT,CASSPAGNTEAFF
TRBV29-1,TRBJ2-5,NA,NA,TGCAGCGTTGAACGGCGGGGAACCCAGTACTTC,CSVERRGTQYF
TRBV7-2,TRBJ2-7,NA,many,TGTGCCAGCAGCTACGGACTGGGGGACTACGAGCAGTACTTC,CASSYGLGDYEQYF
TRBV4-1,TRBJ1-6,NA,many,TGCGCCAGCAGCCAGAGACAGAGAACCTCTAATTCACCCCTCCACTTT,CASSQRQRTSNSPLHF
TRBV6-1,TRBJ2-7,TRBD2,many,TGTGCCAGTTCACTAGCGCAATACGAGCAGTACTTC,CASSLAQYEQYF
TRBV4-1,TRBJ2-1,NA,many,TGCGCCAGCAGCCAAGTGGGGGCGGTAGCGTACAATGAGCAGTTCTTC,CASSQVGAVAYNEQFF
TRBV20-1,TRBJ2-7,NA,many,TGCAGTGCTTTAACAGGGTCGGGCTCCTACGAGCAGTACTTC,CSALTGSGSYEQYF
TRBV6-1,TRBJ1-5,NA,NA,TGTGCCAGCAGTGAAGCGGCAGGGTTTCAGCCCCAGCATTTT,CASSEAAGFQPQHF
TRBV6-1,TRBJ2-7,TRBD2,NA,TGTGCCAGCAGCCAGACTAGCAGCTACGAGCAGTACTTC,CASSQTSSYEQYF
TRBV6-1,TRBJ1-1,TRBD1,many,TGTGCCAGCACTGAAGACAGGGGCTTGAACACTGAAGCTTTCTTT,CASTEDRGLNTEAFF
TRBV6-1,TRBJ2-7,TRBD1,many,TGTGCCAGCAGTGAAGGTCACAGGGGTTCCTACGAGCAGTACTTC,CASSEGHRGSYEQYF
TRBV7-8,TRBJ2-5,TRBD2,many,TGTGCCAGCAGCCCAGGTGGGGGGGGCCAAGAGACCCAGTACTTC,CASSPGGGGQETQYF
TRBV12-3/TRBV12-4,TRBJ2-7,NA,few,TGTGCCAGCAGTTTAGGCGGGGAAAGCTACGAGCAGTACTTC,CASSLGGESYEQYF
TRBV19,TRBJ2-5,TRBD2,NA,TGTGCCAGTAGTACAAGCGGGAGTAATGAGACCCAGTACTTC,CASSTSGSNETQYF
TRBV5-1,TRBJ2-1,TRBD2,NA,TGCGCCAGCAGCACCGGGACTAGCGGGACCAATGAGCAGTTCTTC,CASSTGTSGTNEQFF
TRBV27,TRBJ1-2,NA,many,TGTGCCAGCAGTCCCCCAGAGGGGGGCTACACCTTC,CASSPPEGGYTF
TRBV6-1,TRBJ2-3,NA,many,TGTGCCAGCAGTTTCCTTGGCACAGATACGCAGTATTTT,CASSFLGTDTQYF
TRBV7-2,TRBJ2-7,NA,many,TGTGCCAGCAGCTTAGGAAGAACCTCCTACGAGCAGTACTTC,CASSLGRTSYEQYF
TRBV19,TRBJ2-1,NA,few,TGTGCCAGTAGAGAGGAAGGGACTGCTGAGCAGTTCTTC,CASREEGTAEQFF
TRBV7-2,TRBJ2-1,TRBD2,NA,TGTGCCAACAGCTCCCGACTAGCGGGAGGTTTCAATGAGCAGTTCTTC,CANSSRLAGGFNEQFF
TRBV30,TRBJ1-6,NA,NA,TGTGCCTGGATGACTCCGAGGGCTAATTCACCCCTCCACTTT,CAWMTPRANSPLHF
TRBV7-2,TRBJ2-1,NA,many,TGTGCCAGCAGCTTCGGGGGCAGTGTGGTCAATGAGCAGTTCTTC,CASSFGGSVVNEQFF
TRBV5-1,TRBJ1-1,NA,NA,TGCGCCAGCAGCCCCCTGCGGGCAGCGAACACTGAAGCTTTCTTT,CASSPLRAANTEAFF
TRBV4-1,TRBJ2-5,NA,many,TGCGCCAGCAGCCAAGTCTTCGGGTATTTGCAGTACTTC,CASSQVFGYLQYF
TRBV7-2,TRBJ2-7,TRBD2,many,TGTGCCAGCAGCGCTCTAGCGGGAGTAGACGAGCAGTACTTC,CASSALAGVDEQYF
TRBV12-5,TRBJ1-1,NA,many,TGTGCTAGTGGTTTCTCTCCGACAGGAGGTATGAACACTGAAGCTTTCTTT,CASGFSPTGGMNTEAFF
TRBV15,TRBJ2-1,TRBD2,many,TGTGCCACCAGCATGGGACTAGCGGACTCCTACAATGAGCAGTTCTTC,CATSMGLADSYNEQFF
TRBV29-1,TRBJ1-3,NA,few,TGCAGCGTCGATACGTGGGAGGGAGGTGGAAACACCATATATTTT,CSVDTWEGGGNTIYF
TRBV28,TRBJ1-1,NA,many,TGTGCCAGCAGTTTTTCCGGGACCGCCTTGAACACTGAAGCTTTCTTT,CASSFSGTALNTEAFF